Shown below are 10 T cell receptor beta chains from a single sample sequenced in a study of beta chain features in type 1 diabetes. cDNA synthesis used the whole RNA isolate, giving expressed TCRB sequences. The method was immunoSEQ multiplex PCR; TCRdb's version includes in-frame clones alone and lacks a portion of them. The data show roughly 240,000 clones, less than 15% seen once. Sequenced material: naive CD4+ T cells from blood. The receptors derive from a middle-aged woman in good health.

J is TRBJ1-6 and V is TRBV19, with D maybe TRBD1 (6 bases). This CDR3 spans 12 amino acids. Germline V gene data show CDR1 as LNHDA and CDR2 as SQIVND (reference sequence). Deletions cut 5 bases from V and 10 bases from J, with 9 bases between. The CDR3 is CASSPQGSPLHF. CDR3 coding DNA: TGTGCCAGTAGTCCCCAGGGGTCACCCCTCCACTTT.

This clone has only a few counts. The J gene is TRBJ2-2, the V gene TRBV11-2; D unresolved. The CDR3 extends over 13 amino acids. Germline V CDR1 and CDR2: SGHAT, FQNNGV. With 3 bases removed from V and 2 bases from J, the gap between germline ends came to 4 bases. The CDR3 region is CASSFVNTGELFF. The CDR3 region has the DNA TGTGCCAGCAGCTTCGTAAACACCGGGGAGCTGTTTTTT.

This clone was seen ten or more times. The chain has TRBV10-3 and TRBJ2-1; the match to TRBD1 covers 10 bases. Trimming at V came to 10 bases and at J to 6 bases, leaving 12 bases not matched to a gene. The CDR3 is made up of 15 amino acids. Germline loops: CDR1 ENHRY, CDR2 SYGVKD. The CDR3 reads CASRRQGAVGNEQFF. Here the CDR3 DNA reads TGTGCCAGCCGACGACAGGGGGCAGTGGGCAATGAGCAGTTCTTC.

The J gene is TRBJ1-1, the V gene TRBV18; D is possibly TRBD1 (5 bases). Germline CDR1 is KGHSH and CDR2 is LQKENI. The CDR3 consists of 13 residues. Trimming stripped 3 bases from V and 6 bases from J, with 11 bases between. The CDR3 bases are TGTGCCAGCTCACCGATCGACAGAGCTGAAGCTTTCTTT. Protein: CASSPIDRAEAFF.

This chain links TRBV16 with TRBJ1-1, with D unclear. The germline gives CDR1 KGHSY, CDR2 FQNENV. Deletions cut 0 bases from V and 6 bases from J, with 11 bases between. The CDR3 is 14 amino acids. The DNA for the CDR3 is TGTGCCAGCAGCCAATCCACAGTGACCCCTGAAGCTTTCTTT. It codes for CASSQSTVTPEAFF.

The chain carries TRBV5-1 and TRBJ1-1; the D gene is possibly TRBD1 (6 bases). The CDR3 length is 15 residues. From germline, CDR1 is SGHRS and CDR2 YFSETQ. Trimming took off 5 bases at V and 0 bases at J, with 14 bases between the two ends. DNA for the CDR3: TGCGCCAGCAGGTTCAGGGACATCATGAACACTGAAGCTTTCTTT. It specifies CASRFRDIMNTEAFF. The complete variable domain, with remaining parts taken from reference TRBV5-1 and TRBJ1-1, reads KAGVTQTPRYLIKTRGQQVTLSCSPISGHRSVSWYQQTPGQGLQFLFEYFSETQRNKGNFPGRFSGRQFSNSRSEMNVSTLELGDSALYLCASRFRDIMNTEAFFGQGTRLTVV.

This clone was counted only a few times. This CDR3 is CASSPPSVGETQYF. The CDR3, as DNA: TGTGCCAGCTCACCACCGTCGGTTGGAGAGACCCAGTACTTC. The gene calls are TRBV18 and TRBJ2-5; no definite D call. The V gene's germline CDR1 is KGHSH and CDR2 LQKENI. V lost 0 bases and J 4 bases, leaving 9 bases between the germline ends. The CDR3 runs 14 residues.

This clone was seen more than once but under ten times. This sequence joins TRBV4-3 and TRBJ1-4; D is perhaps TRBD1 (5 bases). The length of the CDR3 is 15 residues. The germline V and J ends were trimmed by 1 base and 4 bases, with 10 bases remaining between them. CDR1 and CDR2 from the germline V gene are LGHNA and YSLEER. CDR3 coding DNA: TGCGCCAGCAGCCAAGGAGACAGCCGTAATGAAAAACTGTTTTTT. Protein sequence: CASSQGDSRNEKLFF.

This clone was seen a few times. This CDR3 is CASSIEDSGGIAKNIQYF. CDR3 in DNA: TGTGCCAGTAGTATAGAGGATAGCGGGGGGATAGCCAAAAACATTCAGTACTTC. The chain joins TRBV19 to TRBJ2-4; 10 bases are shared with TRBD2. The CDR3 covers 18 residues. The V segment lost 0 bases and the J segment 0 bases; nucleotides outside the gene matches: 5. The germline V gene encodes CDR1 LNHDA and CDR2 SQIVND (reference sequence).

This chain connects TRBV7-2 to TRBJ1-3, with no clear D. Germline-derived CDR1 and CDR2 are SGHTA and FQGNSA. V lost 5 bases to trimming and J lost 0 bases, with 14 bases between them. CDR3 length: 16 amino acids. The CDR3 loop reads CASSPPGRSSGNTIYF. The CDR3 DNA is TGTGCCAGCAGCCCCCCTGGGCGATCCTCTGGAAACACCATATATTTT.